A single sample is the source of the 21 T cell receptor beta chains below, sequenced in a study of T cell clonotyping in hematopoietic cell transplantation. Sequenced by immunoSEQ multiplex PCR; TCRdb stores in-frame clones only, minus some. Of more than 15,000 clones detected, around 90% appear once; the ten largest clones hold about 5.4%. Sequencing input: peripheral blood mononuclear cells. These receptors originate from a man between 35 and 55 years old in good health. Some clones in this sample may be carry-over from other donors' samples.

CDR3 residues: CASSPRLGLEQYF. The CDR3 region has the DNA TGTGCCAGCAGTCCCCGACTAGGTCTCGAGCAGTACTTC. V and J are TRBV27 and TRBJ2-7; TRBD2 might be the D (6 bases). The V and J ends lost 5 bases and 6 bases respectively, with 14 bases between them. The length of the CDR3 is 13 residues. Germline V gene data show CDR1 as MNHEY and CDR2 as SMNVEV (reference sequence).

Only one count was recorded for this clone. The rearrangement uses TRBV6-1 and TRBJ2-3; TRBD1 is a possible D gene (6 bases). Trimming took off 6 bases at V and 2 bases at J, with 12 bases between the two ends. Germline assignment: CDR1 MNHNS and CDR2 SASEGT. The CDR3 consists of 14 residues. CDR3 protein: CASSLDRNTDTQYF. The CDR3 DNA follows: TGTGCCAGCAGCTTGGACAGAAACACAGATACGCAGTATTTT.

Here the CDR3 reads CASSSPGLNQPQHF. DNA of the CDR3: TGTGCCAGCAGCTCCCCCGGACTGAATCAGCCCCAGCATTTT. This sequence joins TRBV7-2 and TRBJ1-5; D unresolved. CDR1 and CDR2 from the germline V gene are SGHTA and FQGNSA. The CDR3 contains 14 residues. Deletions cut 4 bases from V and 4 bases from J, with 11 bases between.

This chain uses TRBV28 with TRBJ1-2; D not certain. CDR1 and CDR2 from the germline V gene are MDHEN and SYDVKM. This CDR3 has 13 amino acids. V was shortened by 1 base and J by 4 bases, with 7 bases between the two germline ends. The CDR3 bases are TGTGCCAGCAGTTTATCGGCAGTCTATGGCTACACCTTC. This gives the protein CASSLSAVYGYTF.

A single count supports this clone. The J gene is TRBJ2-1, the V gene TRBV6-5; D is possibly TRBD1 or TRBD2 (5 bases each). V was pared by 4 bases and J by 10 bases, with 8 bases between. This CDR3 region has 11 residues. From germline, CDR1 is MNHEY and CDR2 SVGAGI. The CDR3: CASSSEGEQFF. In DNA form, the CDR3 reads TGTGCCAGCAGTTCTGAGGGGGAGCAGTTCTTC.

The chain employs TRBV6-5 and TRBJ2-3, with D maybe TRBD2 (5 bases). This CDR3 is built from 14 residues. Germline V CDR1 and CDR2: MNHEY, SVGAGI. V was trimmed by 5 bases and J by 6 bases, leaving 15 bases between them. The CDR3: CASSGLPSPDTQYF. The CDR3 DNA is TGTGCCAGCAGTGGTCTACCTAGCCCCGATACGCAGTATTTT.

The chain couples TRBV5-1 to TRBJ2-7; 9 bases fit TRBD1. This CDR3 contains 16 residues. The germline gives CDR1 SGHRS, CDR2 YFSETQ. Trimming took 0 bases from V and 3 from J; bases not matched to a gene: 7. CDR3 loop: CASSLAGPGQGYEQYF. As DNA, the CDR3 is TGCGCCAGCAGCTTGGCGGGACCGGGACAGGGCTACGAGCAGTACTTC.

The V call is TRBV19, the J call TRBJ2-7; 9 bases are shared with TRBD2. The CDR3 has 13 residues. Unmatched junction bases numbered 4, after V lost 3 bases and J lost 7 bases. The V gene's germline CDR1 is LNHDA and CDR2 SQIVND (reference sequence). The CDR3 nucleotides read TGTGCCAGTAGTATCGCCCTAGCGGGGGAGCAGTACTTC. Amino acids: CASSIALAGEQYF.

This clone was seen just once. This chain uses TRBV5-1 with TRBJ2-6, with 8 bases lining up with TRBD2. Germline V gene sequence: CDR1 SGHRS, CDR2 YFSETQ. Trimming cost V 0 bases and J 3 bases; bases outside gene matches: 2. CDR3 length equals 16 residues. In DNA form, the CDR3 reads TGCGCCAGCAGCTTGGCTGCGGGAGGTGGGGCCAACGTCCTGACTTTC. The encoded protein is CASSLAAGGGANVLTF.

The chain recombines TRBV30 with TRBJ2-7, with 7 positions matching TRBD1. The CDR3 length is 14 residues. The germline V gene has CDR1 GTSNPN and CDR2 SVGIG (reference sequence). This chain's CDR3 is CGLSYGTASYEQYF. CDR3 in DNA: TGTGGTTTATCTTATGGGACAGCATCCTACGAGCAGTACTTC.

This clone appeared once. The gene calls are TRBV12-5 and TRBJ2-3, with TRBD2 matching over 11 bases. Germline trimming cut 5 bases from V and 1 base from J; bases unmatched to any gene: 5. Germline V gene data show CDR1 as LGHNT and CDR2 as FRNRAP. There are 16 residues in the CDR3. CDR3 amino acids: CASGLGTSGRTDTQYF. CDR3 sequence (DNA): TGTGCTAGTGGTCTAGGGACTAGCGGCCGCACAGATACGCAGTATTTT.

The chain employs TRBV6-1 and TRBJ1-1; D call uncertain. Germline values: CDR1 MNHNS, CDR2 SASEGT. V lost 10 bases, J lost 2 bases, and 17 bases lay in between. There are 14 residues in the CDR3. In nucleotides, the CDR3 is TGTGCCACCTCCGGCAACAGACCAAACACTGAAGCTTTCTTT. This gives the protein CATSGNRPNTEAFF.

CDR3 in DNA: TGTGCCTGGAGTCCTACAGGGACTGAGCAGTTCTTC. It specifies CAWSPTGTEQFF. The chain joins TRBV30 to TRBJ2-1; D may be TRBD1 (6 bases). Germline loops: CDR1 GTSNPN, CDR2 SVGIG (reference sequence). Trimming stripped 2 bases from V and 9 bases from J, with 11 bases between. This CDR3 is 12 amino acids long.

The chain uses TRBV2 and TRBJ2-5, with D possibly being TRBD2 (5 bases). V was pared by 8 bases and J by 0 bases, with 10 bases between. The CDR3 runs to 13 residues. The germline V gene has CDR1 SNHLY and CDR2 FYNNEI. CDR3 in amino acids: CASESGYQETQYF. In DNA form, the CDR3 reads TGTGCCAGCGAATCGGGGTACCAAGAGACCCAGTACTTC.

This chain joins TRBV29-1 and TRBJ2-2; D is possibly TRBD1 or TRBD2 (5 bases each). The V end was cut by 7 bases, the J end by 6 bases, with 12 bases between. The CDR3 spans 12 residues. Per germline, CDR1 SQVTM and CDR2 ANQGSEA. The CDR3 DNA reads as TGCAGCGCTATCTGGGGGTCCGGGGAGCTGTTTTTT. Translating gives CSAIWGSGELFF.

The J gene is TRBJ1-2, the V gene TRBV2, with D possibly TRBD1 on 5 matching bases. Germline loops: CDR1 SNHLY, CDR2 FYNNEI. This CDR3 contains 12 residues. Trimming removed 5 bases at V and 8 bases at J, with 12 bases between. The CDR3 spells CASSIDSWGYTF. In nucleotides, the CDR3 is TGTGCCAGCAGTATAGACAGCTGGGGCTACACCTTC.

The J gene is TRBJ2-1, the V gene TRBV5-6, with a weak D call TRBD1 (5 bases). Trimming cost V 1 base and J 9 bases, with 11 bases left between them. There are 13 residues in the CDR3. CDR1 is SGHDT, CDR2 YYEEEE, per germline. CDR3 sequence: CASSLLPRGEQFF. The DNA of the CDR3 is TGTGCCAGCAGCTTGTTACCTAGGGGTGAGCAGTTCTTC.

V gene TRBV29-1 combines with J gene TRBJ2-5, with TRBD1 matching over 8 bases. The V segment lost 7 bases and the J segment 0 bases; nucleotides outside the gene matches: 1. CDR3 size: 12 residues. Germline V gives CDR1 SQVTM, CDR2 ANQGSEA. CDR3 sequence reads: CSGGQDQETQYF. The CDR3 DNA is TGCAGCGGGGGACAGGACCAAGAGACCCAGTACTTC.

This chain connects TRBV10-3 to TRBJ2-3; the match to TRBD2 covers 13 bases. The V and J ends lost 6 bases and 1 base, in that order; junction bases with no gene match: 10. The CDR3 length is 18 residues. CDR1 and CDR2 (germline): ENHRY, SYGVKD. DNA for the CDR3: TGTGCCATCAGCTCACTAGCGGGAGGGCTCAGGGGCACAGATACGCAGTATTTT. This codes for CAISSLAGGLRGTDTQYF.

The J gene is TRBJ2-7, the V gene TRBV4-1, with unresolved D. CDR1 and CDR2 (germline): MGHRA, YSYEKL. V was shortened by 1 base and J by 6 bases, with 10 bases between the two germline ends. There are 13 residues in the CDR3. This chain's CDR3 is CASSQGVTTEQYF. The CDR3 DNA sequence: TGCGCCAGCAGCCAAGGTGTAACGACCGAGCAGTACTTC.

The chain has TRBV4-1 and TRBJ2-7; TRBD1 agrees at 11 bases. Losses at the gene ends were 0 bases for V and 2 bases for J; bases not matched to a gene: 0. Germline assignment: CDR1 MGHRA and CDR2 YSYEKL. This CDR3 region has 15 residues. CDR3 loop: CASSQEGQGAYEQYF. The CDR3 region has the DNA TGCGCCAGCAGCCAAGAGGGACAGGGGGCCTACGAGCAGTACTTC.